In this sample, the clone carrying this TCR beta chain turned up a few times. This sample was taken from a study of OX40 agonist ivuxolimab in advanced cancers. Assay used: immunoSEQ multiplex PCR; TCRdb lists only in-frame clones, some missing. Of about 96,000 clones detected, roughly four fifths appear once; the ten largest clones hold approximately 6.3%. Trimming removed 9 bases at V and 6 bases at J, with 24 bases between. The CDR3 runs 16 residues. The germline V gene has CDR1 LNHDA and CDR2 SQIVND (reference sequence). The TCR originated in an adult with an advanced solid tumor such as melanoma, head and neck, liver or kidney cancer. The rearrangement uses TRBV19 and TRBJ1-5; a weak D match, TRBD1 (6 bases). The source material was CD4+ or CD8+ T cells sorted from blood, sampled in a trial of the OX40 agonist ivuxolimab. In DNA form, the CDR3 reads TGTGCCAGCCAAGTGGAGGCCACACTCAGGGGTCAGCCCCAGCATTTT. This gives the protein CASQVEATLRGQPQHF.